These 21 T cell receptor beta chains were all obtained from the same sample, sequenced in a study of blood T cell repertoires in COVID-19. Clones were sequenced by immunoSEQ multiplex PCR, and TCRdb holds only the in-frame ones, with some missing. Of 110,000 to 150,000 clones in the sample, over 70% are singletons; the top ten hold roughly 1.5%. The sample comprised peripheral blood. These receptors all stem from a woman aged 45-60 years with acute or convalescent COVID-19.

The V gene is TRBV29-1, the J gene TRBJ2-7; D gene uncertain. The V end was cut by 5 bases, the J end by 3 bases, with 8 bases between. The CDR3 is 11 residues long. CDR1 and CDR2 (germline): SQVTM, ANQGSEA. CDR3 region: CSVCVLYEQYF. CDR3 sequence (DNA): TGCAGCGTTTGCGTCCTCTACGAGCAGTACTTC.

This chain joins TRBV30 and TRBJ2-2; 16 positions match TRBD2. The CDR3 is made up of 18 amino acids. CDR1 is GTSNPN and CDR2 is SVGIG in the germline V gene (reference sequence). With V trimmed by 4 bases and J by 4 bases, 9 bases remained unmatched. CDR3 nucleotide sequence: TGTGCCTGGAAACCGGGACTAGCGGGGGGGCCTCGCACCGGGGAGCTGTTTTTT. It yields the protein CAWKPGLAGGPRTGELFF.

This chain connects TRBV29-1 to TRBJ1-2, with TRBD1 identical over 7 bases. Germline CDR1 is SQVTM and CDR2 is ANQGSEA. The CDR3 sequence is 14 residues long. Unmatched junction bases numbered 6, after V lost 3 bases and J lost 2 bases. CDR3 in amino acids: CSVEETGINYGYTF. In nucleotides, the CDR3 is TGCAGCGTTGAGGAGACAGGGATAAACTATGGCTACACCTTC.

The chain joins TRBV3-1 (or the pseudogene TRBV3-2) to TRBJ2-1; D may be TRBD2 (6 bases). The length of the CDR3 is 15 residues. Trimming shortened V by 1 base and J by 5 bases, and 12 bases separated the two germline ends. From germline, CDR1 is LGHDT and CDR2 YNNKEL (reference sequence). The CDR3 DNA follows: TGTGCCAGCAGCCAAGCCGGACTAACCAACAATGAGCAGTTCTTC. Translation: CASSQAGLTNNEQFF.

The V gene is TRBV28, the J gene TRBJ1-1; D not certain. This CDR3 has 13 amino acids. The germline V and J ends were trimmed by 3 bases and 3 bases, with 8 bases remaining between them. In germline, CDR1 is MDHEN, CDR2 SYDVKM. The CDR3 nucleotides are TGTGCCAGCAGTTTTGAGAGGCACACTGAAGCTTTCTTT. Its translation: CASSFERHTEAFF.

Remarks on this clone: The germline gene is not matched at one end of the junction; a read error may be the cause. The chain employs TRBV29-1 and TRBJ2-1, with TRBD1 identical over 8 bases. The CDR3 consists of 15 residues. The V gene's germline CDR1 is SQVTM and CDR2 ANQGSEA. The CDR3 sequence is CSVEEGQEFYNEQFF. Written as DNA, the CDR3 is TGCAGCGTGGAAGAGGGACAGGAGTTCTACAATGAGCAGTTCTTC.

The rearrangement links TRBV6-5 to TRBJ1-1; D remains unclear. Trimming took off 6 bases at V and 5 bases at J, with 19 bases between the two ends. CDR1 is MNHEY, CDR2 SVGAGI, per germline. The CDR3 consists of 15 residues. CDR3 in DNA: TGTGCCAGCAGAGCTATTACGTTGGGGAGGACTGAAGCTTTCTTT. Its protein product is CASRAITLGRTEAFF.

The chain joins TRBV3-1 (or the pseudogene TRBV3-2) to TRBJ2-2; 8 nucleotides match TRBD2. The CDR3 is 15 amino acids. Germline V gives CDR1 LGHDT, CDR2 YNNKEL (reference sequence). Unmatched junction bases numbered 8, after V lost 7 bases and J lost 4 bases. CDR3 DNA sequence: TGTGCCAGCACCGAAAGCGGGGGAGGCACCGGGGAGCTGTTTTTT. Translated, it gives CASTESGGGTGELFF.

The V and J genes are TRBV11-2 and TRBJ1-1; D is unclear. Germline loops: CDR1 SGHAT, CDR2 FQNNGV. V gave up 1 base and J gave up 6 bases, with 3 bases separating them. This CDR3 comprises 11 residues. Written as DNA, the CDR3 is TGTGCCAGCAGCTTAGGGCCTGAAGCTTTCTTT. Amino acid sequence: CASSLGPEAFF.

The CDR3 DNA reads TGTGCCAGCAGCTCGACTAGCGGGGGGCCCGCCTACGAGCAGTACTTC. Its protein is CASSSTSGGPAYEQYF. V gene TRBV7-9 combines with J gene TRBJ2-7; 13 bases fit TRBD2. The CDR3 contains 16 residues. CDR1 and CDR2 (germline): SEHNR, FQNEAQ (reference sequence). V lost 4 bases to trimming and J lost 2 bases; unmatched junction nucleotides: 5.

This sequence joins TRBV7-3 and TRBJ2-1, with 7 bases matching TRBD1. The CDR3 extends over 15 amino acids. Looked up from germline, CDR1 is SGHTA and CDR2 is FQGTGA. J lost 6 bases, V lost 0 bases, and 5 bases had no gene match. The CDR3 bases are TGTGCCAGCAGCTTAACAGGGGGCGCAGGCAATGAGCAGTTCTTC. Translated: CASSLTGGAGNEQFF. Full variable domain (missing parts from reference TRBV7-3 and TRBJ2-1): GAGVSQTPSNKVTEKGKYVELRCDPISGHTALYWYRQSLGQGPEFLIYFQGTGAADDSGLPNDRFFAVRPEGSVSTLKIQRTERGDSAVYLCASSLTGGAGNEQFFGPGTRLTVL.

The rearrangement uses TRBV7-3 and TRBJ2-2, with a tentative D call TRBD1 (6 bases). CDR3 length equals 14 residues. V lost 5 bases and J lost 4, with 11 bases in between. CDR1 and CDR2 (germline): SGHTA, FQGTGA. The CDR3 region has the DNA TGTGCCAGCAGCGCTCAGGGGTTCACCGGGGAGCTGTTTTTT. It yields the protein CASSAQGFTGELFF.

The gene calls are TRBV3-1 (or the pseudogene TRBV3-2) and TRBJ1-5; the D gene is possibly TRBD1 (5 bases). V gave up 6 bases and J gave up 6 bases, with 12 bases separating them. From germline, CDR1 is LGHDT and CDR2 YNNKEL (reference sequence). The CDR3 consists of 13 residues. The chain's CDR3 is CASRGGEAQPQHF. In DNA form, the CDR3 reads TGTGCCAGCAGGGGAGGGGAGGCTCAGCCCCAGCATTTT.

The CDR3 DNA reads TGTGCCAGCAGCTCCAACCAGGGCTACGAGCAGTACTTC. Protein sequence: CASSSNQGYEQYF. V usage is TRBV7-9 and J usage is TRBJ2-7; TRBD1 might be the D (5 bases). This CDR3 is 13 amino acids long. In germline, CDR1 is SEHNR, CDR2 FQNEAQ (reference sequence). Deletions cut 4 bases from V and 3 bases from J, with 10 bases between. The whole variable domain, filled in from reference TRBV7-9 and TRBJ2-7, reads DTGVSQNPRHKITKRGQNVTFRCDPISEHNRLYWYRQTLGQGPEFLTYFQNEAQLEKSRLLSDRFSAERPKGSFSTLEIQRTEQGDSAMYLCASSSNQGYEQYFGPGTRLTVT.

This clone was counted a few times. The chain links TRBV7-6 to TRBJ1-3, with a weak D call TRBD1 (5 bases). Germline lookup yields CDR1 SGHVS and CDR2 FNYEAQ. Trimming pared 0 bases from V and 2 bases from J, leaving 11 bases between. CDR3 size: 16 residues. CDR3 bases: TGTGCCAGCAGCTTAGCGCAAACAGGTCCTGGAAACACCATATATTTT. It translates to CASSLAQTGPGNTIYF.

The chain carries TRBV5-1 and TRBJ1-4; D remains unclear. V shed 3 bases and J shed 5 bases, with 17 bases lying between them. The CDR3 length is 16 residues. Germline assignment: CDR1 SGHRS and CDR2 YFSETQ. The DNA for the CDR3 is TGCGCCAGCAGCTCTATCGCGTGGCGGCCCAATGAAAAACTGTTTTTT. Its translation: CASSSIAWRPNEKLFF.

CDR3 DNA: TGTGCCAGCAGCTTAGTACTAGCGGGGCTGGAGACCCAGTACTTC. It encodes CASSLVLAGLETQYF. The rearrangement uses TRBV7-9 and TRBJ2-5; 10 nucleotides align to TRBD2. The ends lost 1 base at V and 5 bases at J; junction bases unmatched: 4. The length of the CDR3 is 15 residues. Germline loops: CDR1 SEHNR, CDR2 FQNEAQ (reference sequence).

This chain connects TRBV7-9 to TRBJ1-1; TRBD1 is a possible D gene (6 bases). This CDR3 has 14 amino acids. V lost 5 bases, J lost 1 base, and 11 bases lay in between. CDR1 and CDR2 (germline): SEHNR, FQNEAQ (reference sequence). CDR3 nucleotide sequence: TGTGCCAGCAGCCTGCAACAGGGGAACACTGAAGCTTTCTTT. Amino acid sequence: CASSLQQGNTEAFF.

Remarks on this clone: The junction departs from the called germline gene at one end, perhaps through a read error. V and J are TRBV2 and TRBJ1-3; D is ambiguous. Germline V gene sequence: CDR1 SNHLY, CDR2 FYNNEI. The CDR3 runs to 15 residues. The DNA for the CDR3 is TGTGCCAGCACTGAAGCCGTGTCCTCTGGAAACACCATATATTTT. Translated, it gives CASTEAVSSGNTIYF. The full variable domain, in which reference TRBV2 and TRBJ1-3 provide the parts outside the CDR3, is EPEVTQTPSHQVTQMGQEVILRCVPISNHLYFYWYRQILGQKVEFLVSFYNNEISEKSEIFDDQFSVERPDGSNFTLKIRSTKLEDSAMYFCASTEAVSSGNTIYFGEGSWLTVV.

The chain is built from TRBV9 and TRBJ1-1, with a tentative D call TRBD1 (6 bases). Trimming removed 4 bases at V and 4 bases at J, with 14 bases between. The CDR3 runs to 14 residues. Germline-derived CDR1 and CDR2 are SGDLS and YYNGEE. The CDR3, as DNA: TGTGCCAGCAGCATGCTACAGGGAAGCACTGAAGCTTTCTTT. Protein product: CASSMLQGSTEAFF.

V is TRBV9 and J is TRBJ1-6; no reliable D call. The CDR3 has 14 amino acids. The germline V and J ends were trimmed by 0 bases and 5 bases, with 6 bases remaining between them. CDR1 is SGDLS and CDR2 is YYNGEE in the germline V gene. In nucleotides, the CDR3 is TGTGCCAGCAGCGTAGGGGCAGATAATTCACCCCTCCACTTT. This sequence encodes CASSVGADNSPLHF. Using reference TRBV9 and TRBJ1-6 for the parts outside the CDR3, the full variable domain is DSGVTQTPKHLITATGQRVTLRCSPRSGDLSVYWYQQSLDQGLQFLIQYYNGEERAKGNILERFSAQQFPDLHSELNLSSLELGDSALYFCASSVGADNSPLHFGNGTRLTVT.